This T cell receptor beta chain was recovered during a study of shared clonotypes between healthy human individuals. Overall study context: Donors consisted of two women and a few men between 18 and 49.

The donors were adults (healthy and HIV-negative) with no recent acute infections or vaccinations. Germline V gives CDR1 DFQATT, CDR2 SNEGSKA (reference sequence). Trimming took 3 bases from V and 7 from J, leaving 6 bases between them. CDR3 length equals 11 residues. Produced via immunoSEQ multiplex PCR; TCRdb's table is partial and in-frame only. The table shows 450,000 to 500,000 clones, with 76% occurring only once. This TCR was recovered from a woman in her thirties or forties in good health. Some clones in this sample may be carry-over from other donors' samples. The V gene is TRBV20-1, the J gene TRBJ2-2, with D uncertain. Sequencing was done on a sample of PBMCs. The CDR3: CSASGFGELFF. The CDR3 region has the DNA TGCAGTGCTAGTGGGTTCGGGGAGCTGTTTTTT.